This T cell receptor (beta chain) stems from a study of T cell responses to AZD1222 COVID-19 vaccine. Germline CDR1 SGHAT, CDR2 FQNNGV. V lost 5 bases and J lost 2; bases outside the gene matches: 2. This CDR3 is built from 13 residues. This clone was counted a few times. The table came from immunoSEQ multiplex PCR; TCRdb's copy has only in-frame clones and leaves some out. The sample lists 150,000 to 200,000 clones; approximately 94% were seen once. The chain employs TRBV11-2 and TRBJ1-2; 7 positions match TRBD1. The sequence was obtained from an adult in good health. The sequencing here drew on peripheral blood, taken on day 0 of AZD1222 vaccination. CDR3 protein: CASSQDRNYGYTF. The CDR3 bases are TGTGCCAGCAGCCAGGACAGGAACTATGGCTACACCTTC.